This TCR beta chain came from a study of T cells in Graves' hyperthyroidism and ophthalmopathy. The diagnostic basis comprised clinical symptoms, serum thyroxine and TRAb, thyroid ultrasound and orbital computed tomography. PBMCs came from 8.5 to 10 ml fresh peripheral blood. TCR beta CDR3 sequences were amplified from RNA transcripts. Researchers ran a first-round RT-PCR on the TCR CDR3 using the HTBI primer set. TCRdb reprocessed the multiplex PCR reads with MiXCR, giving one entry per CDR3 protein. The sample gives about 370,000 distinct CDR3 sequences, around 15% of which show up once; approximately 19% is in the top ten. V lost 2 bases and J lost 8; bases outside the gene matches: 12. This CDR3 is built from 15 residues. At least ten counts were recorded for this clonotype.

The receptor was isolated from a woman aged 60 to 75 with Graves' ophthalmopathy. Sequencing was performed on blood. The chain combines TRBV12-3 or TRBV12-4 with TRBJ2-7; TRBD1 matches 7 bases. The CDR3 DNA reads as TGTGCCAGCAGTTTATCACGGACAGGATGGATCAAGCAGTACTTC. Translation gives CASSLSRTGWIKQYF.